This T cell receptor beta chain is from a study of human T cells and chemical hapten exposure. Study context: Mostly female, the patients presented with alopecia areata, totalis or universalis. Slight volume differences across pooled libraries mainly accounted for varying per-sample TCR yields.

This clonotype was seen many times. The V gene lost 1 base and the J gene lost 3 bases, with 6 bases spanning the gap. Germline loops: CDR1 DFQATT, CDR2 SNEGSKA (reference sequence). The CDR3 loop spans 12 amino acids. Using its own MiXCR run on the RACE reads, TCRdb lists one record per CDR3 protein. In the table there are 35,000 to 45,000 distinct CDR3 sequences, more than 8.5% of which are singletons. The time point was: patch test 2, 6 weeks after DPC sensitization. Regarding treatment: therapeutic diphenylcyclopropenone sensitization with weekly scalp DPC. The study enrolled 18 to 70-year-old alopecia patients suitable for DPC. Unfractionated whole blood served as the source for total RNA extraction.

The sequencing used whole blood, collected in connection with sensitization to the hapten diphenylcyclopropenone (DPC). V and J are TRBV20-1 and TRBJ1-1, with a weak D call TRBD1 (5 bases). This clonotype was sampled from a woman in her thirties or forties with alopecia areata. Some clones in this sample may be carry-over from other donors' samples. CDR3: CSARARDTEAFF. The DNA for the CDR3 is TGCAGTGCTAGAGCCAGGGACACTGAAGCTTTCTTT.